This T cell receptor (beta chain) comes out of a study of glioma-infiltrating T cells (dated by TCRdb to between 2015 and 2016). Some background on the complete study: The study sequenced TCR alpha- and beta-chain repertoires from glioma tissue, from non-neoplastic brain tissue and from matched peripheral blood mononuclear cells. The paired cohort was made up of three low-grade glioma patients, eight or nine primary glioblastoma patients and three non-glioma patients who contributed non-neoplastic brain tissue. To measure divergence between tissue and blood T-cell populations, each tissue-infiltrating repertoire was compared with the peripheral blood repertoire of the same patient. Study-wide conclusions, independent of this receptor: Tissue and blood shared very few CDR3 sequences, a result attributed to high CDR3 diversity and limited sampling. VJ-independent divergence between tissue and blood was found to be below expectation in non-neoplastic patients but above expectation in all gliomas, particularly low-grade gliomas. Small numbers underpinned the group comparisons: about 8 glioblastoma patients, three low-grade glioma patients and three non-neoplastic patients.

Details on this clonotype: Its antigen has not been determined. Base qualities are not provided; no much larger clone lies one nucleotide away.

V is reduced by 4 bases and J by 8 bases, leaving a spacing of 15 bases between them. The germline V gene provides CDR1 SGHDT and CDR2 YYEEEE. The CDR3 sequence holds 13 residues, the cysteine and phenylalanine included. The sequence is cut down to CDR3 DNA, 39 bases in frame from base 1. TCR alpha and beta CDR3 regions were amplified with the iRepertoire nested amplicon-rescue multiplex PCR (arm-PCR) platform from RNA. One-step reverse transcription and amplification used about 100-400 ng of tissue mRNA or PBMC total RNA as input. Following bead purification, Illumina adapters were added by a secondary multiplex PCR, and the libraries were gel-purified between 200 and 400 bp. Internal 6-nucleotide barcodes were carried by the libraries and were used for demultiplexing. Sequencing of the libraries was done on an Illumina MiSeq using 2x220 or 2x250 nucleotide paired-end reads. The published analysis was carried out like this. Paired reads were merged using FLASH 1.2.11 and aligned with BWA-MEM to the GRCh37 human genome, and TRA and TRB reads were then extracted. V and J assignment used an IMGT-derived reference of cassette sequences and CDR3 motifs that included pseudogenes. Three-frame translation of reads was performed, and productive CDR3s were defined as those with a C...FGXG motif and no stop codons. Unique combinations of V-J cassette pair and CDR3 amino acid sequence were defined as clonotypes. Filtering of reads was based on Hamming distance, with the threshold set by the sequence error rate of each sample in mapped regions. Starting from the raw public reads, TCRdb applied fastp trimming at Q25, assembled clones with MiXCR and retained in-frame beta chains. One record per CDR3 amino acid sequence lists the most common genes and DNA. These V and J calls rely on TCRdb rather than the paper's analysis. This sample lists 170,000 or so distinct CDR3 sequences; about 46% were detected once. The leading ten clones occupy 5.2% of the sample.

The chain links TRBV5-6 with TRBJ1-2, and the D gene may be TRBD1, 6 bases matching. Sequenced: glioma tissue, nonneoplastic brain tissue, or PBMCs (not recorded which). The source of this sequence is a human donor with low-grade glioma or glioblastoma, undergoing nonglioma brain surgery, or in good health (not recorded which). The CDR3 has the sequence CASSATGFSGYTF. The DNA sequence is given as TGTGCCAGCAGCGCGACAGGTTTCTCCGGCTACACCTTC.